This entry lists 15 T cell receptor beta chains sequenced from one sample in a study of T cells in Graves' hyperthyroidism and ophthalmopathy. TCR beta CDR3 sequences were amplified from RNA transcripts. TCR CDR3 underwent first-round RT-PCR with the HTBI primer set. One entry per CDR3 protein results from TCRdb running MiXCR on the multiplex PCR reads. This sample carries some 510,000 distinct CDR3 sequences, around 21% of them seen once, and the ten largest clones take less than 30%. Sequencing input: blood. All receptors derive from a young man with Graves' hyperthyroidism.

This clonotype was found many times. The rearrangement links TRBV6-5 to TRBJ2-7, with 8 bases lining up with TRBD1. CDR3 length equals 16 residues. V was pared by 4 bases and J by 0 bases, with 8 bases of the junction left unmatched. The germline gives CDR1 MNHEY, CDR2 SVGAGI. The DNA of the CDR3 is TGTGCCAGCAGTTGGGGCCTAACAGGGGGCTCCTACGAGCAGTACTTC. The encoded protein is CASSWGLTGGSYEQYF.

In DNA, the CDR3 is TGTGCCAGCAGTTCGGATGGGTTCAACACTGAAGCTTTCTTT. Its protein is CASSSDGFNTEAFF. The chain links TRBV12-3 or TRBV12-4 to TRBJ1-1; D unresolved. V lost 4 bases, J lost 2 bases, and 11 bases lay in between. This CDR3 spans 14 amino acids.

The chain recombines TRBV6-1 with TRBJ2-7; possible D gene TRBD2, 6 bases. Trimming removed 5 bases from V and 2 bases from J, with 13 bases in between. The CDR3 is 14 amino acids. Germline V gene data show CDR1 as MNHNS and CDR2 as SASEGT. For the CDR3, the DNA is TGTGCCAGCAGTAGTAGCGGATATGCCTACGAGCAGTACTTC. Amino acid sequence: CASSSSGYAYEQYF.

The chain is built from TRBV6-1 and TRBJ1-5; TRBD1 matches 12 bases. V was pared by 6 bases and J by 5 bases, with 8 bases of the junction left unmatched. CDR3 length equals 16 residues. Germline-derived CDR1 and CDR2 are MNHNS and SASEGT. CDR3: CASRERDRGPDQPQHF. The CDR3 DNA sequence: TGTGCCAGCAGGGAAAGGGACAGGGGGCCAGATCAGCCCCAGCATTTT.

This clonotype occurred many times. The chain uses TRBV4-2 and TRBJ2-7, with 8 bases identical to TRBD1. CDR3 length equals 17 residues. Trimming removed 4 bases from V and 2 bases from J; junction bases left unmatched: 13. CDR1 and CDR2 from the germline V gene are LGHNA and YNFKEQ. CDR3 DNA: TGTGCCAGCAGCCCCGACCGCTGGACAGGGACCCCCTACGAGCAGTACTTC. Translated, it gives CASSPDRWTGTPYEQYF.

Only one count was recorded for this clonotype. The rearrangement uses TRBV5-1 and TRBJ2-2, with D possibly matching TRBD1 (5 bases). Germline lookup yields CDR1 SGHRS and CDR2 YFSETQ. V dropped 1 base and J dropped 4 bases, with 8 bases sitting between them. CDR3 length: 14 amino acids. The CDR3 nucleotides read TGCGCCAGCAGCTTGTTGGACACCACCGGGGAGCTGTTTTTT. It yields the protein CASSLLDTTGELFF.

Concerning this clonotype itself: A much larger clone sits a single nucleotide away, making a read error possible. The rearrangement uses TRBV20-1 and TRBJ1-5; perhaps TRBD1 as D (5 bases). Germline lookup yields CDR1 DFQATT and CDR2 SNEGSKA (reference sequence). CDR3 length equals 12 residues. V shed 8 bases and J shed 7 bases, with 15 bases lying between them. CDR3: CSSRGPGQPQHF. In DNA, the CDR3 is TGCAGTTCTCGGGGCCCCGGGCAGCCCCAGCATTTT.

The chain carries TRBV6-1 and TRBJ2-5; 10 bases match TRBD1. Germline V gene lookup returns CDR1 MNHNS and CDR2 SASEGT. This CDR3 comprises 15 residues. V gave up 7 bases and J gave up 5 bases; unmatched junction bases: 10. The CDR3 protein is CASMRTGGSEETQYF. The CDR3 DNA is TGTGCCAGCATGAGGACAGGGGGTTCGGAGGAGACCCAGTACTTC.

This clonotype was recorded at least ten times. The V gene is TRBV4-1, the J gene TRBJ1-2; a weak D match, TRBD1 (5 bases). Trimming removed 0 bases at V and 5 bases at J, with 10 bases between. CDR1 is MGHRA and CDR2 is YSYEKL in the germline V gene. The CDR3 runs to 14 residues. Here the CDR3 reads CASSQDVAGYGYTF. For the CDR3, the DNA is TGCGCCAGCAGCCAAGACGTGGCAGGGTATGGCTACACCTTC.

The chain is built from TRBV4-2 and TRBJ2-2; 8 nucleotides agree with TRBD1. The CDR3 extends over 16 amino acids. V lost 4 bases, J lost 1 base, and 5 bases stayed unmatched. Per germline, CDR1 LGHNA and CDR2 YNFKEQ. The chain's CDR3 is CASSPLGTGNTGELFF. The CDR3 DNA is TGTGCCAGCAGCCCCCTCGGGACAGGGAACACCGGGGAGCTGTTTTTT.

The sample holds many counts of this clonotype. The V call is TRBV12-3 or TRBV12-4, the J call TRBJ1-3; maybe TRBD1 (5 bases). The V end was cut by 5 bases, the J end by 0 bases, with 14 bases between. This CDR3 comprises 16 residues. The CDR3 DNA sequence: TGTGCCAGCAGTCCACGACAGAGGGCCTCTGGAAACACCATATATTTT. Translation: CASSPRQRASGNTIYF.

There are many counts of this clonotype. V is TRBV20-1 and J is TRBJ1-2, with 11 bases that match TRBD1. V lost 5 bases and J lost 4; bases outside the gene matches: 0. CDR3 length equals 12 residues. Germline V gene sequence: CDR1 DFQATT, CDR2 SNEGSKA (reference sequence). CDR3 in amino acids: CSAGQGAYGYTF. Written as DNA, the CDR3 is TGCAGTGCTGGACAGGGGGCCTATGGCTACACCTTC.

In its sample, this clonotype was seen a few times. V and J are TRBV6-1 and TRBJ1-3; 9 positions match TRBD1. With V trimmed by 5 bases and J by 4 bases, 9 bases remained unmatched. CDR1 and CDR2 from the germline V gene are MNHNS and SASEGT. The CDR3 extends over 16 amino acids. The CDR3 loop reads CASSRYRGRLGNTIYF. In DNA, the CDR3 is TGTGCCAGCAGTCGATACAGGGGGCGTCTAGGAAACACCATATATTTT.

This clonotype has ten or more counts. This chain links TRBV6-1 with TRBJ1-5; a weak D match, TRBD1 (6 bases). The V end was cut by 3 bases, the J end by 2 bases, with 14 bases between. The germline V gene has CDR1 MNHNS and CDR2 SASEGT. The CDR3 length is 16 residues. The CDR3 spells CASSDYWRQGNQPQHF. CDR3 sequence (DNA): TGTGCCAGCAGTGATTATTGGAGACAGGGCAATCAGCCCCAGCATTTT.

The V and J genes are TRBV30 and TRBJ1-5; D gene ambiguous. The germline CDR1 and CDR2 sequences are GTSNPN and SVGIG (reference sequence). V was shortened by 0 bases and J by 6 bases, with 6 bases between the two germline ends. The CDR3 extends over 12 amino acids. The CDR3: CAWSVASQPQHF. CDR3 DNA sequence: TGTGCCTGGAGTGTCGCGAGTCAGCCCCAGCATTTT. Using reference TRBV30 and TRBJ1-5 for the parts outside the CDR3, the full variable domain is SQTIHQWPATLVQPVGSPLSLECTVEGTSNPNLYWYRQAAGRGLQLLFYSVGIGQISSEVPQNLSASRPQDRQFILSSKKLLLSDSGFYLCAWSVASQPQHFGDGTRLSIL.